These 2 T cell receptor beta chains share one sample of origin, sequenced in a study of blood T cell repertoires in COVID-19 (dated by TCRdb to about 2020). The method behind the library was the immunoSEQ multiplex PCR assay. The clones in this table, taken by TCRdb from immuneACCESS, are in-frame only. Not every clone is retained; where verified, under half of the shortfall comes from an unresolved V gene, and the cause of the rest is unknown. The sample table lists tens of thousands of clones, under 90% of them with a count of one. The ten largest account for 7% to 9% of the sample. The sequenced sample consisted of peripheral blood. These receptors were obtained from a man aged 80 or over with active or convalescent COVID-19.

The rearrangement uses TRBV7-2 and TRBJ2-1; TRBD2 matches 12 bases. The junction had 15 bases not matched to a gene; V was cut back by 6 bases and J by 9 bases. Germline values: CDR1 SGHTA, CDR2 FQGNSA. There are 17 residues in the CDR3. The CDR3 sequence: CASSHGLAGNYWSEQFF. CDR3 nucleotides: TGTGCCAGCAGTCACGGACTAGCGGGAAATTATTGGAGTGAGCAGTTCTTC.

This CDR3 is CASSYGGLGTQYF. CDR3 sequence (DNA): TGTGCCAGCAGTTACGGGGGCCTCGGGACCCAGTACTTC. The gene calls are TRBV6-5 and TRBJ2-5, with D possibly matching TRBD1 (6 bases). The germline CDR1 and CDR2 sequences are MNHEY and SVGAGI. The CDR3 has 13 amino acids. The germline V and J ends were trimmed by 2 bases and 7 bases, with 11 bases remaining between them.